The 24 T cell receptor beta chains below all came from one sample that was sequenced in a study of tumour-infiltrating T cells in Burkitt lymphoma (TCRdb year 2020). Receptor amplification or capture employed the immunoSEQ multiplex PCR assay. The source is immuneACCESS, and TCRdb retained only in-frame sequences with V and J called. Part of the clones is not carried over; for the studies checked, unresolved V genes explain less than half of this, and the remainder is unexplained. The sample has 15,000 to 20,000 clones on record, around four fifths of them singletons. The ten largest account for 2% to 2.5% of the sample. The specimen sequenced was tumor tissue. All receptors derive from a human donor with diffuse large B-cell lymphoma.

The chain recombines TRBV19 with TRBJ1-1, with TRBD1 as a possible D gene (6 bases). Trimming cost V 6 bases and J 6 bases, with 14 bases left between them. The CDR3 loop spans 13 amino acids. CDR1 and CDR2 from the germline V gene are LNHDA and SQIVND (reference sequence). For the CDR3, the DNA is TGTGCCAGTAGACAGGGAGGGTCGCCTGAAGCTTTCTTT. Amino acid sequence: CASRQGGSPEAFF.

The V call is TRBV10-1, the J call TRBJ2-1; D ambiguous. The germline gives CDR1 WNHNN, CDR2 SYGVQD (reference sequence). The V end lost 0 bases, the J end lost 6 bases, and 9 bases lay between the germline ends. The CDR3 spans 14 residues. Written as DNA, the CDR3 is TGCGCCAGCAGTGAGTCAGCAGGTGGCAATGAGCAGTTCTTC. It encodes CASSESAGGNEQFF.

This chain uses TRBV5-5 with TRBJ1-5; 10 bases agree with TRBD1. The J segment lost 4 bases and the V segment lost 2 bases, leaving 3 bases of the junction unmatched. The CDR3 sequence is 15 residues long. Germline loops: CDR1 SGHKS, CDR2 YYEKEE (reference sequence). The CDR3 DNA follows: TGTGCCAGCAGCTTTGTGGACAGGGGGAATCAGCCCCAGCATTTT. Its translation is CASSFVDRGNQPQHF.

V and J are TRBV9 and TRBJ2-5; D may match TRBD1 or TRBD2 (7 bases each). Trimming removed 4 bases from V and 4 bases from J, with 14 bases in between. This CDR3 contains 14 residues. Germline CDR1 is SGDLS and CDR2 is YYNGEE. CDR3 sequence reads: CASSREGAGETQYF. The DNA of the CDR3 is TGTGCCAGCAGCAGGGAGGGGGCAGGAGAGACCCAGTACTTC.

This clone has just a few counts. The chain joins TRBV2 to TRBJ1-1; TRBD1 aligns across 9 bases. The V and J ends lost 10 bases and 1 base, in that order; junction bases with no gene match: 4. The CDR3 loop spans 13 amino acids. Looked up from germline, CDR1 is SNHLY and CDR2 is FYNNEI. The CDR3 spells CATEGQGNTEAFF. In DNA, the CDR3 is TGTGCCACCGAGGGACAGGGGAACACTGAAGCTTTCTTT.

This rearrangement joins TRBV11-2 to TRBJ1-1; unclear D gene. Germline lookup yields CDR1 SGHAT and CDR2 FQNNGV. This CDR3 has 13 residues. V was pared by 5 bases and J by 1 base, with 8 bases between. CDR3 sequence (DNA): TGTGCCAGCAGCCTAGGGTGGAACACTGAAGCTTTCTTT. Translating it yields CASSLGWNTEAFF.

This chain joins TRBV4-1 and TRBJ2-7, with D possibly matching TRBD1 (5 bases). The V gene lost 1 base and the J gene lost 0 bases, with 13 bases spanning the gap. CDR3 length: 16 residues. Germline V gene sequence: CDR1 MGHRA, CDR2 YSYEKL. CDR3 sequence (DNA): TGCGCCAGCAGCCAAGTTCAGGGAACTCTCTCCTACGAGCAGTACTTC. Its protein product is CASSQVQGTLSYEQYF.

The chain combines TRBV18 with TRBJ1-2; 7 bases are shared with TRBD1. After removal of 3 bases from V and 8 bases from J, the junction contained 6 bases not matched to a gene. Germline V gives CDR1 KGHSH, CDR2 LQKENI. The CDR3 totals 13 residues. In DNA form, the CDR3 reads TGTGCCAGCTCACCGGAGACAGGGTTCGGCTACACCTTC. Translated: CASSPETGFGYTF. The full variable domain, completed using reference TRBV18 and TRBJ1-2, is NAGVMQNPRHLVRRRGQEARLRCSPMKGHSHVYWYRQLPEEGLKFMVYLQKENIIDESGMPKERFSAEFPKEGPSILRIQQVVRGDSAAYFCASSPETGFGYTFGSGTRLTVV.

This clone was observed once. The chain couples TRBV9 to TRBJ2-1; D not certain. The germline gives CDR1 SGDLS, CDR2 YYNGEE. V lost 4 bases and J lost 0, with 5 bases in between. This CDR3 has 13 residues. The CDR3 region is CASSLTSYNEQFF. The CDR3 coding sequence is TGTGCCAGCAGCCTCACCTCCTACAATGAGCAGTTCTTC.

The chain links TRBV27 to TRBJ2-2; 8 bases fit TRBD1. The CDR3 spans 18 residues. Germline V gives CDR1 MNHEY, CDR2 SMNVEV (reference sequence). Losses at the gene ends were 2 bases for V and 0 bases for J; bases not matched to a gene: 8. CDR3 DNA: TGTGCCAGCAGTTTAGGCCGGACAGGGCCTGCGAACACCGGGGAGCTGTTTTTT. Amino acids: CASSLGRTGPANTGELFF.

The rearrangement joins TRBV4-1 to TRBJ2-7, with 7 bases that match TRBD1. With V trimmed by 0 bases and J by 2 bases, 4 bases remained unmatched. The CDR3 covers 15 residues. Germline lookup yields CDR1 MGHRA and CDR2 YSYEKL. CDR3 bases: TGCGCCAGCAGCCAAGAAGGGACAGCAGCCTACGAGCAGTACTTC. This gives the protein CASSQEGTAAYEQYF.

This sequence joins TRBV5-8 and TRBJ1-6; D is possibly TRBD1 (6 bases). The germline V gene has CDR1 SGHTS and CDR2 YDEGEE. Trimming removed 5 bases at V and 7 bases at J, with 19 bases between. The CDR3 covers 16 residues. The CDR3 bases are TGTGCCAGCAGTCTAATATTTTCGGACAGAAATTCACCCCTCCACTTT. Encoded protein: CASSLIFSDRNSPLHF.

The chain has TRBV20-1 and TRBJ2-7; tentative D call: TRBD2 (5 bases). The CDR3 runs 11 residues. Between the trimmed V and J ends, which lost 6 bases and 6 bases, there was a span of 12 bases. In germline, CDR1 is DFQATT, CDR2 SNEGSKA (reference sequence). The CDR3 DNA is TGCAGTGCGATATTGGGAGTCGAGCAGTACTTC. This gives the protein CSAILGVEQYF.

V gene TRBV7-8 combines with J gene TRBJ2-1; TRBD1 aligns across 11 bases. The germline gives CDR1 SGHVS, CDR2 FQNEAQ. The length of the CDR3 is 15 residues. J gave up 13 bases and V 5 bases, and 13 bases lay outside the gene matches. The CDR3 DNA sequence: TGTGCCAGCAGCGTATCGGGACAGGGGGTGGGTGAACAGTTCTTC. It is translated as CASSVSGQGVGEQFF.

This clone has only a few counts. This chain connects TRBV11-2 to TRBJ2-7; no clear D gene. The CDR3 has 12 residues. CDR1 is SGHAT and CDR2 is FQNNGV in the germline V gene. Between the trimmed V and J ends, which lost 2 bases and 4 bases, there was a span of 6 bases. The DNA of the CDR3 is TGTGCCAGCAGCTTATTCGGATACGAGCAGTACTTC. Translation gives CASSLFGYEQYF.

The chain links TRBV4-2 to TRBJ1-5; D remains ambiguous. The germline CDR1 and CDR2 sequences are LGHNA and YNFKEQ. V lost 1 base and J 6 bases, leaving 13 bases between the germline ends. The CDR3 has 15 residues. CDR3 loop: CASSQVIQGSQPQHF. CDR3 nucleotides: TGTGCCAGCAGCCAAGTGATTCAAGGGAGTCAGCCCCAGCATTTT.

CDR3 loop: CSLTEGPTGHYPYEQYF. CDR3 in DNA: TGTTCCCTTACTGAGGGTCCAACAGGGCATTATCCCTACGAGCAGTACTTC. The rearrangement uses TRBV30 and TRBJ2-7; D is possibly TRBD1 (6 bases). Germline V lookup: CDR1 GTSNPN, CDR2 SVGIG (reference sequence). This CDR3 is 17 amino acids long.

V usage is TRBV19 and J usage is TRBJ2-1, with a possible D match to TRBD2 (6 bases). CDR1 LNHDA and CDR2 SQIVND come from the germline V gene (reference sequence). V gave up 3 bases and J gave up 3 bases, with 12 bases separating them. The CDR3 has 15 amino acids. CDR3 sequence: CASSITAGNYNEQFF. CDR3 DNA: TGTGCCAGTAGTATTACCGCGGGAAACTACAATGAGCAGTTCTTC.

The rearrangement joins TRBV11-2 to TRBJ1-3; a weak D match, TRBD1 (5 bases). Germline V lookup: CDR1 SGHAT, CDR2 FQNNGV. Between the trimmed V and J ends, which lost 1 base and 8 bases, there was a span of 12 bases. There are 14 residues in the CDR3. The CDR3 spells CASSLALGADTIYF. For the CDR3, the DNA is TGTGCCAGCAGCTTAGCTCTCGGGGCAGACACCATATATTTT.

The rearrangement uses TRBV14 and TRBJ2-1; D is possibly TRBD2 (6 bases). Trimming left V 3 bases short and J 4 bases short, with 7 bases between. The V gene's germline CDR1 is SGHDN and CDR2 FVKESK. The CDR3 contains 13 residues. As DNA, the CDR3 is TGTGCCAGCAGCCAGAGCGGGTACAATGAGCAGTTCTTC. Protein product: CASSQSGYNEQFF.

V gene TRBV10-3 combines with J gene TRBJ1-5; D is undetermined. The germline V and J ends were trimmed by 2 bases and 11 bases, with 7 bases remaining between them. The CDR3 loop spans 11 amino acids. CDR1 ENHRY and CDR2 SYGVKD come from the germline V gene. The CDR3 is CAISEAGTQHF. The CDR3 nucleotides are TGTGCCATCAGTGAGGCCGGGACCCAGCATTTT.

The chain carries TRBV10-3 and TRBJ2-7; TRBD1 aligns across 10 bases. The CDR3 contains 15 residues. V shed 2 bases and J 1 base; nucleotides not matched to a gene: 2. The germline gives CDR1 ENHRY, CDR2 SYGVKD. The CDR3 region has the DNA TGTGCCATCAGTGAGGGGGACAGGGGATCCTACGAGCAGTACTTC. Encoded protein: CAISEGDRGSYEQYF.

This rearrangement joins TRBV19 to TRBJ1-2, with 9 bases lining up with TRBD1. The length of the CDR3 is 16 residues. Per germline, CDR1 LNHDA and CDR2 SQIVND (reference sequence). After removal of 0 bases from V and 6 bases from J, the junction contained 8 bases not matched to a gene. The CDR3 is CASSIDHWTGANGYTF. The DNA for the CDR3 is TGTGCCAGTAGTATAGATCATTGGACAGGGGCAAATGGCTACACCTTC.

In this sample, this clone turned up a few times. The CDR3 DNA is TGTGCCAGCAGTCTGGGGTCAGGGACTAATGAAAAACTGTTTTTT. As protein: CASSLGSGTNEKLFF. The chain recombines TRBV28 with TRBJ1-4; TRBD1 is a possible D gene (5 bases). Trimming took 5 bases from V and 2 from J, leaving 12 bases between them. CDR1 is MDHEN, CDR2 SYDVKM, per germline. CDR3 length: 15 amino acids.